The entry below gives a single T cell receptor (beta chain) sequence along with its context. The record originates from a study of blood T cell repertoires in COVID-19. Looking at the study overall: Both acute and convalescent COVID-19 samples were obtained from the United States, Italy and Spain.

V was trimmed by 3 bases and J by 7 bases, leaving 7 bases between them. CDR3 length: 12 residues. Study processing details: Reference gene primers were amplified, and this amplification served to estimate nucleated cell counts. Repertoires were generated with immunoSEQ multiplex PCR, while TCRdb's copy carries only in-frame clones and drops some. That table supplies the V and J calls and clone size; D and trimming were determined from the DNA. The table shows fewer than 350,000 clones, with 65% to 90% occurring only once. The receptor was isolated from a woman in her sixties with active or convalescent COVID-19. The sequencing sample was made of peripheral blood. The V call is TRBV12-3 or TRBV12-4, the J call TRBJ1-5; D may be TRBD1 (5 bases). This CDR3 reads CASSLKGQPQHF. The CDR3 nucleotides are TGTGCCAGCAGTTTGAAGGGGCAGCCCCAGCATTTT.